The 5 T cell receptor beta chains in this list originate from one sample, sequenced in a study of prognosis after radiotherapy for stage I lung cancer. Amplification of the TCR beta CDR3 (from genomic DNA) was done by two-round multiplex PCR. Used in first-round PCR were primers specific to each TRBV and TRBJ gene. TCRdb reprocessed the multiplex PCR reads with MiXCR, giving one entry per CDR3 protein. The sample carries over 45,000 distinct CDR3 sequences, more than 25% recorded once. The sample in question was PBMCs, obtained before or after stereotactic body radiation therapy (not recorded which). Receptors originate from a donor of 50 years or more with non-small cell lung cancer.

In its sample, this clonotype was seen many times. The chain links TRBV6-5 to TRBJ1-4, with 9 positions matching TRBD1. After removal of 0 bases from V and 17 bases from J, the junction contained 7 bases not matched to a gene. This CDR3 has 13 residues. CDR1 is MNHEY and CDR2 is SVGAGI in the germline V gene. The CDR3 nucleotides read TGTGCCAGCAGTTACTCGAAGAAGGACAGGGGATTTTTT. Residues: CASSYSKKDRGFF.

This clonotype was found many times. DNA of the CDR3: TGTGCCAGCAGTGAAGCGAGCGGGGTCACTGAAGCTTTCTTT. It codes for CASSEASGVTEAFF. The chain has TRBV2 and TRBJ1-1; D ambiguous. The V end lost 0 bases, the J end lost 4 bases, and 9 bases lay between the germline ends. Germline values: CDR1 SNHLY, CDR2 FYNNEI. The CDR3 has 14 amino acids. The whole variable domain, remainder taken from reference TRBV2 and TRBJ1-1, is EPEVTQTPSHQVTQMGQEVILRCVPISNHLYFYWYRQILGQKVEFLVSFYNNEISEKSEIFDDQFSVERPDGSNFTLKIRSTKLEDSAMYFCASSEASGVTEAFFGQGTRLTVV.

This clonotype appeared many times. DNA for the CDR3: TGTGCCAGCAGCTTGGCGACAGGGGCTTACTATGGCTACACCTTC. It codes for CASSLATGAYYGYTF. The chain has TRBV28 and TRBJ1-2; TRBD1 matches 8 bases. The CDR3 runs 15 residues. With V trimmed by 6 bases and J by 3 bases, 9 bases remained unmatched. Germline values: CDR1 MDHEN, CDR2 SYDVKM.

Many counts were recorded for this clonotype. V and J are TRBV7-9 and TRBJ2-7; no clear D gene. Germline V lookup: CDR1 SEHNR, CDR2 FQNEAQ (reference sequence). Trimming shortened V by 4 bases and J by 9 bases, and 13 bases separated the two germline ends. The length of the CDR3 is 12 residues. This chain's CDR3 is CASSSGPIGQYF. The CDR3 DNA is TGTGCCAGCAGCTCGGGCCCGATCGGGCAGTACTTC. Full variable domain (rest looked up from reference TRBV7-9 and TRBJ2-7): DTGVSQNPRHKITKRGQNVTFRCDPISEHNRLYWYRQTLGQGPEFLTYFQNEAQLEKSRLLSDRFSAERPKGSFSTLEIQRTEQGDSAMYLCASSSGPIGQYFGPGTRLTVT.

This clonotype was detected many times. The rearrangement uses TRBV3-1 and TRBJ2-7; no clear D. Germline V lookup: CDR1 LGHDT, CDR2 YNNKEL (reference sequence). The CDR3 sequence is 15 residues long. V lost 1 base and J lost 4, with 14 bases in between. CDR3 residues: CASSQGYTAAYEQYF. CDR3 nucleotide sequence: TGTGCCAGCAGCCAAGGGTACACGGCGGCGTACGAGCAGTACTTC.